This TCR beta chain was profiled in a study of Graves' ophthalmopathy and Graves' hyperthyroidism. Beta-chain TCR CDR3 regions were amplified from RNA transcripts. Second-round multiplex PCR came after a first-round RT-PCR that employed HTBI primers. A single record per CDR3 protein comes from TCRdb applying MiXCR to the multiplex PCR reads. The sample lists approximately 700,000 distinct CDR3 sequences; over 40% were seen once. The source of this sequence is an adult man with Graves' ophthalmopathy. The specimen was peripheral blood.

The CDR3 nucleotides read TGCCAGCTCACCAGGGAGGTGATCCTGAACACTGAAGCTTTCTTT. This translates into CQLTREVILNTEAFF. This sequence joins TRBV29-1 and TRBJ1-1; TRBD1 might be the D (5 bases). Looked up from germline, CDR1 is SQVTM and CDR2 is ANQGSEA. The CDR3 has 15 amino acids.